The T cell receptor beta chain described here comes from a study of blood T cell repertoires in COVID-19. Overall study: The cDNA or gDNA used as material had been derived from T cells, B-cell-depleted T cells, or PBMCs.

The authors' processing: How many nucleated cells were present was estimated from reference gene primer amplification. TCRdb's copy holds only in-frame clones and misses some; the assay was immunoSEQ multiplex PCR. V, J and clone size derive from that table, while D and trimming were established from the DNA sequence. Of 90,000 to 120,000 clones listed, approximately 85% are singletons. This CDR3 spans 14 amino acids. CDR1 is DFQATT and CDR2 is SNEGSKA in the germline V gene (reference sequence). Trimming removed 3 bases from V and 7 bases from J, with 16 bases in between. The receptor was derived from a woman aged 55-69 years with acute or convalescent COVID-19. The V call is TRBV20-1, the J call TRBJ2-4, with D unresolved. The material sequenced was peripheral blood. In DNA, the CDR3 is TGCAGTGCTAGTTTAGGCGGTCCCGACAACATTCAGTACTTC. It specifies CSASLGGPDNIQYF.